The 8 T cell receptor beta chains presented below share a single source sample, sequenced in a study of cytomegalovirus exposure and HLA in healthy donors. Clones were read by immunoSEQ multiplex PCR, and TCRdb kept only the in-frame ones, dropping some. The table lists about 56,000 clones, about 88% of them singletons. The sample consisted of PBMCs. These receptors all come from a woman aged 18-29 years in good health and CMV-seronegative.

The chain has TRBV2 and TRBJ2-5, with 9 bases identical to TRBD1. The CDR3 is 17 amino acids. Losses at the gene ends were 6 bases for V and 0 bases for J; bases not matched to a gene: 11. Germline CDR1 reads SNHLY; CDR2 reads FYNNEI. The CDR3 protein is CASRTGTGSHNQETQYF. CDR3 coding DNA: TGTGCCAGCAGAACCGGGACAGGGTCCCACAACCAAGAGACCCAGTACTTC.

CDR3 sequence (DNA): TGTGCCAGCAGCTTATCACAGGGAAACACCATATATTTT. This sequence encodes CASSLSQGNTIYF. The chain employs TRBV7-9 and TRBJ1-3; D call uncertain. Trimming removed 2 bases at V and 4 bases at J, with 6 bases between. The length of the CDR3 is 13 residues. The germline gives CDR1 SEHNR, CDR2 FQNEAQ (reference sequence).

The count of this clone is one. The chain has TRBV7-9 and TRBJ1-3, with D uncertain. CDR3 length: 13 amino acids. Trimming cost V 10 bases and J 0 bases, with 10 bases left between them. The germline gives CDR1 SEHNR, CDR2 FQNEAQ (reference sequence). The CDR3 DNA is TGTGCCACGGGAGGGAGCTCTGGAAACACCATATATTTT. Residues: CATGGSSGNTIYF.

The chain links TRBV7-9 to TRBJ1-1; a weak D match, TRBD1 (6 bases). CDR3 length: 13 amino acids. Germline loops: CDR1 SEHNR, CDR2 FQNEAQ (reference sequence). Trimming shortened V by 5 bases and J by 1 base, and 8 bases separated the two germline ends. CDR3 sequence reads: CASSATGNTEAFF. The CDR3 nucleotides read TGTGCCAGCAGCGCGACAGGGAACACTGAAGCTTTCTTT.

This chain connects TRBV23-1 to TRBJ2-7; 7 bases match TRBD1. TRBV23-1 is an ORF, and what it does is uncertain. This CDR3 has 18 residues. Trimming at V came to 0 bases and at J to 0 bases, leaving 11 bases not matched to a gene. The chain's CDR3 is CASSQSIRDSTTSYEQYF. CDR3 nucleotide sequence: TGCGCCAGCAGTCAATCGATCCGGGACAGCACTACCTCCTACGAGCAGTACTTC.

The genes are TRBV18 and TRBJ1-1; D uncertain. CDR3 length: 12 residues. Per the germline V gene, CDR1 is KGHSH and CDR2 is LQKENI. The V gene lost 5 bases and the J gene lost 5 bases, with 9 bases spanning the gap. CDR3 region: CASSAEVTEAFF. The CDR3, as DNA: TGTGCCAGCTCAGCGGAGGTAACTGAAGCTTTCTTT.

This clone was observed once. The V gene is TRBV5-6, the J gene TRBJ2-2; D ambiguous. V lost 0 bases, J lost 7 bases, and 4 bases lay in between. Germline V lookup: CDR1 SGHDT, CDR2 YYEEEE. CDR3 length equals 12 residues. The CDR3 coding sequence is TGTGCCAGCAGCTTGGGGAGCGGGGAGCTGTTTTTT. Residues: CASSLGSGELFF.

The rearrangement joins TRBV4-1 to TRBJ2-6, with a tentative D call TRBD2 (6 bases). Trimming removed 0 bases at V and 12 bases at J, with 9 bases between. The CDR3 runs 13 residues. Germline assignment: CDR1 MGHRA and CDR2 YSYEKL. This chain's CDR3 is CASSQDRGFVLTF. CDR3 DNA: TGCGCCAGCAGCCAAGATCGGGGGTTCGTCCTGACTTTC.